Shown below are 20 T cell receptor beta chains from a single sample sequenced in a study of T cell responses to AZD1222 COVID-19 vaccine. TCRdb's table, derived via immunoSEQ multiplex PCR, lists solely in-frame clones and lacks some. This sample has more than 70,000 clones, with approximately 88% found just once. The specimen comprised peripheral blood, sampled on day 0 of AZD1222 vaccination. The receptors originated from an adult in good health.

The chain recombines TRBV5-4 with TRBJ2-4; D is undetermined. The length of the CDR3 is 14 residues. Germline values: CDR1 SGHNT, CDR2 YYREEE (reference sequence). Trimming shortened V by 1 base and J by 1 base, and 6 bases separated the two germline ends. The CDR3 region is CASSLMAAKNIQYF. The CDR3 region has the DNA TGTGCCAGCAGCTTGATGGCGGCCAAAAACATTCAGTACTTC.

This rearrangement joins TRBV2 to TRBJ2-7, with 12 bases matching TRBD2. From germline, CDR1 is SNHLY and CDR2 FYNNEI. The junction had 11 bases not matched to a gene; V was cut back by 7 bases and J by 7 bases. The CDR3 has 15 residues. The CDR3 sequence: CASTPRLAGEQEQYF. The CDR3 DNA is TGTGCCAGCACCCCTAGACTAGCGGGAGAACAAGAGCAGTACTTC. The whole variable domain, filled in from reference TRBV2 and TRBJ2-7, reads EPEVTQTPSHQVTQMGQEVILRCVPISNHLYFYWYRQILGQKVEFLVSFYNNEISEKSEIFDDQFSVERPDGSNFTLKIRSTKLEDSAMYFCASTPRLAGEQEQYFGPGTRLTVT.

The chain joins TRBV29-1 to TRBJ2-7, with no clear D. The CDR3 is made up of 10 amino acids. CDR1 and CDR2 from the germline V gene are SQVTM and ANQGSEA. V dropped 5 bases and J dropped 2 bases, with 4 bases sitting between them. CDR3 protein: CSVLTYEQYF. DNA of the CDR3: TGCAGCGTTCTGACCTACGAGCAGTACTTC.

This clone turned up a few times. The chain uses TRBV10-3 and TRBJ2-7; 7 bases are shared with TRBD2. V gave up 6 bases and J gave up 2 bases; unmatched junction bases: 4. Germline CDR1 and CDR2: ENHRY and SYGVKD. The CDR3 contains 13 residues. The CDR3 nucleotides are TGTGCCATCAGGGGGGGACTAACCTACGAGCAGTACTTC. This gives the protein CAIRGGLTYEQYF.

The chain joins TRBV3-1 (or the pseudogene TRBV3-2) to TRBJ1-6; TRBD1 might be the D (6 bases). The germline gives CDR1 LGHDT, CDR2 YNNKEL (reference sequence). CDR3 length equals 13 residues. Trimming shortened V by 5 bases and J by 15 bases, and 17 bases separated the two germline ends. In DNA form, the CDR3 reads TGTGCCAGCAGCGAACAGAGAGACAGGAGCCTCCACTTT. Amino acid sequence: CASSEQRDRSLHF.

V is TRBV7-3 and J is TRBJ2-1, with 12 bases aligning to TRBD2. Germline values: CDR1 SGHTA, CDR2 FQGTGA. Trimming removed 4 bases from V and 4 bases from J; junction bases left unmatched: 2. CDR3 length equals 15 residues. The chain's CDR3 is CASSSTSGSYNEQFF. The CDR3 DNA follows: TGTGCCAGCAGCTCGACTAGCGGGAGTTACAATGAGCAGTTCTTC.

V and J are TRBV29-1 and TRBJ2-5; 8 bases are shared with TRBD1. Unmatched junction bases numbered 10, after V lost 8 bases and J lost 5 bases. Germline assignment: CDR1 SQVTM and CDR2 ANQGSEA. The CDR3 is 13 residues long. CDR3 in amino acids: CSLRTGRGETQYF. CDR3 bases: TGCAGCCTTAGGACAGGGCGAGGGGAGACCCAGTACTTC.

The chain combines TRBV18 with TRBJ1-3, with D unclear. V lost 4 bases and J lost 0, with 16 bases in between. This CDR3 has 17 amino acids. The germline V gene has CDR1 KGHSH and CDR2 LQKENI. The CDR3: CASSLYVTAGSGNTIYF. The CDR3 nucleotides are TGTGCCAGCTCACTATATGTGACGGCTGGCTCTGGAAACACCATATATTTT.

The V gene is TRBV15, the J gene TRBJ2-1; possible D gene TRBD2, 6 bases. The germline V gene has CDR1 LNHNV and CDR2 YYDKDF (reference sequence). The V and J ends lost 0 bases and 7 bases respectively, with 22 bases between them. This CDR3 region has 18 residues. CDR3 bases: TGTGCCACCAGCAGAGAGAGTTTGGGACTTCGAAACCAAAATGAGCAGTTCTTC. This gives the protein CATSRESLGLRNQNEQFF.

CDR3 DNA: TGTGCCAGCAGTGAAAACCGGGACAGGGGAGGTTTTGGAGAAGCTTTCTTT. This codes for CASSENRDRGGFGEAFF. The rearrangement links TRBV2 to TRBJ1-1; 10 bases map to TRBD1. J lost 8 bases, V lost 2 bases, and 14 bases had no gene match. The CDR3 is 17 residues long. Germline V CDR1 and CDR2: SNHLY, FYNNEI.

J is TRBJ1-6 and V is TRBV2; TRBD1 matches 9 bases. V was pared by 6 bases and J by 8 bases, with 5 bases of the junction left unmatched. The CDR3 totals 14 residues. From germline, CDR1 is SNHLY and CDR2 FYNNEI. The CDR3 loop reads CASSDGTGYSPLHF. Here the CDR3 DNA reads TGTGCCAGCAGCGACGGGACAGGGTATTCACCCCTCCACTTT.

The gene calls are TRBV28 and TRBJ1-3; no definite D call. The CDR3 consists of 11 residues. In germline, CDR1 is MDHEN, CDR2 SYDVKM. The V and J ends lost 2 bases and 6 bases respectively, with 2 bases between them. CDR3 amino acids: CASSLENTIYF. CDR3 sequence (DNA): TGTGCCAGCAGTTTAGAAAACACCATATATTTT.

This chain joins TRBV6-5 and TRBJ2-3; D is perhaps TRBD2 (7 bases). V was pared by 4 bases and J by 6 bases, with 14 bases between. CDR3 size: 14 residues. Germline V gene lookup returns CDR1 MNHEY and CDR2 SVGAGI. CDR3 DNA: TGTGCCAGCAGTTTAGGAGGGGGAGGGGATACGCAGTATTTT. Its translation: CASSLGGGGDTQYF.

V and J are TRBV5-1 and TRBJ2-7; possibly TRBD1 for D (6 bases). Trimming cost V 4 bases and J 4 bases, with 12 bases left between them. There are 13 residues in the CDR3. CDR1 is SGHRS and CDR2 is YFSETQ in the germline V gene. CDR3 sequence reads: CASSPDSFYEQYF. DNA of the CDR3: TGCGCCAGCAGCCCGGACAGTTTTTACGAGCAGTACTTC.

The V and J genes are TRBV19 and TRBJ2-5; TRBD1 might be the D (5 bases). V was trimmed by 4 bases and J by 5 bases, leaving 23 bases between them. The CDR3 runs 17 residues. Germline-derived CDR1 and CDR2 are LNHDA and SQIVND (reference sequence). In DNA, the CDR3 is TGTGCCAGTAGTACACCCCGCGCAGGGCCCTTTGGGGAGACCCAGTACTTC. Residues: CASSTPRAGPFGETQYF.

The chain employs TRBV5-6 and TRBJ2-7; D possibly corresponds to TRBD1 (5 bases). V lost 2 bases and J 4 bases, leaving 10 bases between the germline ends. The germline gives CDR1 SGHDT, CDR2 YYEEEE. The CDR3 is 13 residues long. This chain's CDR3 is CASSFLAGYEQYF. The CDR3 DNA reads TGTGCCAGCAGCTTTCTTGCAGGGTACGAGCAGTACTTC.

The chain employs TRBV27 and TRBJ2-1; the D gene is possibly TRBD1 (5 bases). This CDR3 spans 13 amino acids. CDR1 and CDR2 (germline): MNHEY, SMNVEV (reference sequence). Deletions cut 7 bases from V and 10 bases from J, with 17 bases between. CDR3 sequence: CASKGWMPVEQFF. In DNA form, the CDR3 reads TGTGCCAGCAAGGGGTGGATGCCGGTGGAGCAGTTCTTC.

The rearrangement joins TRBV5-1 to TRBJ1-6; perhaps TRBD1 as D (5 bases). This CDR3 contains 15 residues. The germline CDR1 and CDR2 sequences are SGHRS and YFSETQ. V shed 0 bases and J shed 8 bases, with 12 bases lying between them. As DNA, the CDR3 is TGCGCCAGCAGCTTGGTTTGGGGGGGTTATTCACCCCTCCACTTT. This gives the protein CASSLVWGGYSPLHF.

The chain links TRBV2 to TRBJ1-6, with D tentatively TRBD1 (6 bases). CDR3 size: 13 residues. The ends were cut back, 11 bases at V and 5 bases at J, with 13 bases in the middle. In germline, CDR1 is SNHLY, CDR2 FYNNEI. Here the CDR3 DNA reads TGTGCCTGCCGGACAGAGAATAATTCACCCCTCCACTTT. Translation gives CACRTENNSPLHF.

The rearrangement uses TRBV5-1 and TRBJ2-3; D is unclear. From germline, CDR1 is SGHRS and CDR2 YFSETQ. Trimming cost V 0 bases and J 2 bases, with 10 bases left between them. The CDR3 has 15 amino acids. CDR3 sequence: CASSLASGFTDTQYF. For the CDR3, the DNA is TGCGCCAGCAGCTTGGCGTCGGGCTTCACAGATACGCAGTATTTT.